A single sample is the source of the 18 T cell receptor beta chains below, sequenced in a study of post-analysis software for immune sequencing data. Overall study results and limits: About five TRBV segments, including TRBV5-6, TRBV5-1 and TRBV20-1, were more frequent in patients than controls.

Unique molecular identifiers were built into the TCR beta cDNA libraries. In TCRdb, the PCR reads were re-called with MiXCR into one record per CDR3 protein. Altogether roughly 570,000 distinct CDR3 sequences are present, about a third being singletons, with the ten largest covering less than 6%. These receptors are not linked to any known antigen. Sequencing was carried out using blood. Every receptor here comes from a girl aged 2-17 years with multiple sclerosis.

This clonotype was picked up a small number of times. The chain is built from TRBV5-1 and TRBJ2-4, with TRBD2 matching over 10 bases. V was clipped by 0 bases and J by 4 bases; unmatched bases: 13. CDR3 length equals 19 residues. Looked up from germline, CDR1 is SGHRS and CDR2 is YFSETQ. CDR3 loop: CASSLGIGLADGTKNIQYF. The CDR3 nucleotides read TGCGCCAGCAGCTTGGGGATCGGACTAGCGGATGGGACAAAAAACATTCAGTACTTC.

The rearrangement uses TRBV14 and TRBJ2-1; 8 bases agree with TRBD2. This CDR3 comprises 17 residues. V lost 0 bases and J lost 8; bases outside the gene matches: 12. Germline lookup yields CDR1 SGHDN and CDR2 FVKESK. CDR3 loop: CASSQESTSGLGDEQFF. The CDR3 DNA follows: TGTGCCAGCAGCCAAGAGTCTACTAGCGGTCTTGGTGATGAGCAGTTCTTC.

This clonotype was seen only a few times. The chain couples TRBV7-8 to TRBJ2-7; TRBD1 matches at 8 bases. The germline CDR1 and CDR2 sequences are SGHVS and FQNEAQ. This CDR3 region has 16 residues. V was clipped by 1 base and J by 2 bases; unmatched bases: 7. The chain's CDR3 is CASSLVWRTGPYEQYF. The CDR3 DNA reads TGTGCCAGCAGCTTAGTTTGGCGGACAGGGCCCTACGAGCAGTACTTC.

The V gene is TRBV20-1, the J gene TRBJ2-3, with TRBD2 matching 8 bases. The CDR3 spans 15 residues. Per germline, CDR1 DFQATT and CDR2 SNEGSKA (reference sequence). This CDR3 reads CSATYSGASTDTQYF. Written as DNA, the CDR3 is TGCAGCGCGACCTATAGCGGGGCTAGCACAGATACGCAGTATTTT.

This rearrangement joins TRBV5-1 to TRBJ2-4; D is unclear. Germline CDR1 is SGHRS and CDR2 is YFSETQ. V shed 9 bases and J shed 12 bases, with 16 bases lying between them. The CDR3 sequence is 11 residues long. In nucleotides, the CDR3 is TGCGCCAACACCCTACCGGGCCATCAGTACTTC. This translates into CANTLPGHQYF.

The chain links TRBV3-1 to TRBJ2-4; D might be TRBD2 (6 bases). There are 18 residues in the CDR3. Looked up from germline, CDR1 is LGHDT and CDR2 is YNNKEL (reference sequence). V was shortened by 0 bases and J by 2 bases, with 17 bases between the two germline ends. For the CDR3, the DNA is TGTGCCAGCAGCCAAGAAGGAGCAGGGAGGTGGACCAAAAACATTCAGTACTTC. This gives the protein CASSQEGAGRWTKNIQYF.

The chain is built from TRBV20-1 and TRBJ1-1; TRBD1 might be the D (6 bases). There are 17 residues in the CDR3. Germline values: CDR1 DFQATT, CDR2 SNEGSKA (reference sequence). V gave up 8 bases and J gave up 0 bases, with 25 bases separating them. The CDR3 DNA follows: TGCAGTCCAAAAGGGGGGGGGCAGCTGGGGCTGAACACTGAAGCTTTCTTT. This gives the protein CSPKGGGQLGLNTEAFF.

This clonotype was detected only a few times. The chain couples TRBV12-3 or TRBV12-4 to TRBJ1-5; no reliable D call. V was clipped by 4 bases and J by 11 bases, with 15 bases between them. The CDR3 runs to 13 residues. In DNA form, the CDR3 reads TGTGCCAGCAGTTCCCCGCCGGACGTATCCCAGCATTTT. It codes for CASSSPPDVSQHF.

In this sample, this clonotype turned up once. The chain employs TRBV3-1 and TRBJ2-5; TRBD1 agrees at 7 bases. The V and J ends lost 4 bases and 11 bases, in that order; junction bases with no gene match: 16. The CDR3 loop spans 15 amino acids. Per the germline V gene, CDR1 is LGHDT and CDR2 is YNNKEL (reference sequence). CDR3 DNA: TGTGCCAGCAGCCCAAAGAAAGACAGGGTTGGGGAGCAGTACTTC. This gives the protein CASSPKKDRVGEQYF.

The genes are TRBV5-1 and TRBJ2-5; TRBD1 aligns across 8 bases. The CDR3 spans 14 residues. Germline-derived CDR1 and CDR2 are SGHRS and YFSETQ. Trimming took 4 bases from V and 1 from J; bases not matched to a gene: 3. The CDR3 loop reads CASSNTGGQETQYF. The CDR3 nucleotides are TGCGCCAGCAGCAACACAGGGGGCCAAGAGACCCAGTACTTC.

The chain recombines TRBV7-3 with TRBJ2-5, with TRBD1 as a possible D gene (6 bases). CDR1 is SGHTA, CDR2 FQGTGA, per germline. The CDR3 is 15 residues long. The ends were cut back, 5 bases at V and 4 bases at J, with 17 bases in the middle. This CDR3 reads CASSRLGAVPETQYF. CDR3 nucleotides: TGTGCCAGCAGCCGGCTGGGGGCAGTGCCAGAGACCCAGTACTTC.

This chain links TRBV6-1 with TRBJ2-6; 8 bases fit TRBD1. The germline V gene encodes CDR1 MNHNS and CDR2 SASEGT. The trim removed 4 bases at V and 0 bases at J, leaving 5 bases unmatched. The CDR3 is made up of 17 amino acids. CDR3 bases: TGTGCCAGCAGTGTTGGACAGGGCCTCTCTGGGGCCAACGTCCTGACTTTC. As protein: CASSVGQGLSGANVLTF.

With respect to this clonotype: This could be a read error, since a much larger clone is one nucleotide away. This chain uses TRBV7-2 with TRBJ2-3; D gene unclear. The CDR3 is 13 residues long. Germline CDR1 is SGHTA and CDR2 is FQGNSA. The chain's CDR3 is CAGSFELTDTQYF. The CDR3 region has the DNA TGTGCCGGCAGCTTCGAGCTCACAGATACGCAGTATTTT. Combining the CDR3 with reference TRBV7-2 and TRBJ2-3 gives the whole variable domain GAGVSQSPSNKVTEKGKDVELRCDPISGHTALYWYRQSLGQGLEFLIYFQGNSAPDKSGLPSDRFSAERTGGSVSTLTIQRTQQEDSAVYLCAGSFELTDTQYFGPGTRLTVL.

This clonotype was detected only a few times. This sequence joins TRBV2 and TRBJ1-5, with a possible D match to TRBD1 (6 bases). V lost 1 base and J 0 bases, leaving 13 bases between the germline ends. The CDR3 contains 17 residues. Germline loops: CDR1 SNHLY, CDR2 FYNNEI. In nucleotides, the CDR3 is TGTGCCAGCAGTGAAGGTGTAGGGGGGAATAGCAATCAGCCCCAGCATTTT. Translated, it gives CASSEGVGGNSNQPQHF.

This chain links TRBV16 with TRBJ2-4, with no clear D. CDR1 is KGHSY and CDR2 is FQNENV in the germline V gene. This CDR3 region has 12 residues. Trimming pared 0 bases from V and 8 bases from J, leaving 5 bases between. The CDR3 DNA is TGTGCCAGCAGCCAATCCTTGGACATTCAGTACTTC. Amino acid sequence: CASSQSLDIQYF.

The chain recombines TRBV3-1 with TRBJ2-3, with 10 bases lining up with TRBD2. CDR1 and CDR2 from the germline V gene are LGHDT and YNNKEL (reference sequence). The CDR3 consists of 16 residues. Trimming removed 0 bases from V and 3 bases from J; junction bases left unmatched: 3. The CDR3, as DNA: TGTGCCAGCAGCCAAGATGAGCGGGGGGGAACAGATACGCAGTATTTT. It specifies CASSQDERGGTDTQYF.

The chain joins TRBV6-5 to TRBJ1-2, with D perhaps matching TRBD1 (5 bases). With 6 bases removed from V and 0 bases from J, the gap between germline ends came to 11 bases. This CDR3 contains 14 residues. From germline, CDR1 is MNHEY and CDR2 SVGAGI. CDR3 protein: CASRKTATNYGYTF. The CDR3 bases are TGTGCCAGCAGGAAGACAGCAACTAACTATGGCTACACCTTC.

The rearrangement uses TRBV3-1 and TRBJ2-7, with D unclear. Germline loops: CDR1 LGHDT, CDR2 YNNKEL (reference sequence). There are 11 residues in the CDR3. With 1 base removed from V and 10 bases from J, the gap between germline ends came to 8 bases. The CDR3 sequence is CASSQGVIQYF. In DNA form, the CDR3 reads TGTGCCAGCAGCCAAGGGGTCATCCAGTACTTC.